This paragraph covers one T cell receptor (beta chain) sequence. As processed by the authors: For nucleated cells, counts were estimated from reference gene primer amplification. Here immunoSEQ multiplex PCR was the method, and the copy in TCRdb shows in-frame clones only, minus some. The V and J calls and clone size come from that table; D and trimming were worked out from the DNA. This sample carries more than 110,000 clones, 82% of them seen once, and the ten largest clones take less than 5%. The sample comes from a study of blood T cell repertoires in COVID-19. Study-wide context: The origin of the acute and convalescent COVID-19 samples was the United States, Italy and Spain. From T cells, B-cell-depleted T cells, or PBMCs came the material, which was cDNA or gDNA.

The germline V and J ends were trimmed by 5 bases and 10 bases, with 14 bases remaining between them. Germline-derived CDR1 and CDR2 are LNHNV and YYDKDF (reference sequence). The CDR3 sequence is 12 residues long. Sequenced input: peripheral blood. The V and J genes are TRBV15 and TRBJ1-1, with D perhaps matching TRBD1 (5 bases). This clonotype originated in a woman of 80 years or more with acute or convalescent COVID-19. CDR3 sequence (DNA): TGTGCCACCAGCCGTGCGGCGGGGGTAGCTTTCTTT. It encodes CATSRAAGVAFF. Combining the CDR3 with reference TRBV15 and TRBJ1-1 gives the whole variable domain DAMVIQNPRYQVTQFGKPVTLSCSQTLNHNVMYWYQQKSSQAPKLLFHYYDKDFNNEADTPDNFQSRRPNTSFCFLDIRSPGLGDTAMYLCATSRAAGVAFFGQGTRLTVV.